This is a list of T cell receptor beta chains from one sample in a study of cytomegalovirus exposure and HLA in healthy donors. Generated by immunoSEQ multiplex PCR, the TCRdb table keeps only in-frame clones and is missing some. The table records roughly 65,000 clones, 65% to 80% of them present only once. Input material: PBMCs. The receptors stem from a man aged 35 to 55 in good health and CMV-seropositive. The CDR3 runs from the conserved cysteine through the conserved F or W. The order of the fields is D gene, V gene, clone size, J gene, CDR3 protein, CDR3 DNA. The D gene is left open where the match is weak. The listing skips clone size in some rows; elsewhere it reads once, few, many or a size class.

-	TRBV11-2	-	TRBJ2-7	CASSVDPSVSYEQYF	TGTGCCAGCAGCGTTGACCCTAGCGTCTCCTACGAGCAGTACTTC
-	TRBV28	-	TRBJ2-5	CASSPLEEETQYF	TGTGCCAGCAGCCCTTTAGAGGAAGAGACCCAGTACTTC
TRBD2	TRBV19	few	TRBJ2-1	CATKGWRESINEQFF	TGTGCCACCAAGGGGTGGCGGGAGAGCATCAATGAGCAGTTCTTC
-	TRBV25-1	-	TRBJ2-7	CATVKQGGTEEQYF	TGTGCCACCGTTAAGCAGGGGGGAACGGAAGAGCAGTACTTC
-	TRBV7-2	few	TRBJ1-6	CASSLASGGASSPLHF	TGTGCCAGCAGCTTAGCGTCGGGGGGGGCTAGTTCACCCCTCCACTTT
-	TRBV30	-	TRBJ2-6	CAWSGPGAGANVLTF	TGTGCCTGGAGTGGGCCCGGGGCTGGGGCCAACGTCCTGACTTTC
-	TRBV5-4	few	TRBJ2-7	CASSSGRGNYEQYF	TGTGCCAGCAGCTCGGGACGGGGGAACTACGAGCAGTACTTC
TRBD1	TRBV6-5	once	TRBJ2-3	CASSSRTGGLDTQYF	TGTGCCAGCAGTTCCCGGACAGGGGGTCTGGATACGCAGTATTTT
TRBD2	TRBV4-2	once	TRBJ2-1	CASSQDPGTSSYNEQFF	TGTGCCAGCAGCCAAGATCCCGGGACTAGCTCCTACAATGAGCAGTTCTTC
-	TRBV7-2	-	TRBJ2-7	CASSLTREQYF	TGTGCCAGCAGCTTAACGCGCGAGCAGTACTTC
TRBD2	TRBV6-1	-	TRBJ2-3	CASSVTSGSSGTQYF	TGTGCCAGCAGTGTCACTAGCGGGAGCTCGGGCACGCAGTATTTT
TRBD1	TRBV18	-	TRBJ1-1	CASSPRQGAETEAFF	TGTGCCAGCTCACCCCGACAGGGGGCTGAGACTGAAGCTTTCTTT
TRBD1	TRBV5-6	-	TRBJ1-1	CASSSVERGPNTEAFF	TGTGCCAGCAGCTCAGTAGAGAGGGGGCCGAACACTGAAGCTTTCTTT
-	TRBV11-2	-	TRBJ2-2	CASSDHAGSGELFF	TGTGCCAGCAGCGACCACGCGGGGTCCGGGGAGCTGTTTTTT
TRBD2	TRBV11-3	-	TRBJ2-7	CASSLDHSGGSSYEQYF	TGTGCCAGCAGCTTAGATCATAGCGGGGGGAGCTCCTACGAGCAGTACTTC
-	TRBV5-4	-	TRBJ2-2	CASSLIGAGELFF	TGTGCCAGCAGCTTGATAGGGGCCGGGGAGCTGTTTTTT
-	TRBV7-2	-	TRBJ2-7	CASSLVYEQYF	TGTGCCAGCAGCTTAGTCTACGAGCAGTACTTC
-	TRBV27	-	TRBJ2-7	CASSRGPPYEQYF	TGTGCCAGCAGCAGGGGCCCTCCCTACGAGCAGTACTTC
-	TRBV29-1	-	TRBJ1-2	CSARIHGSGYTF	TGCAGCGCCCGAATACACGGGTCTGGCTACACCTTC
-	TRBV7-6	-	TRBJ2-7	CASSLNYAYEQYF	TGTGCCAGCAGCTTAAACTACGCCTACGAGCAGTACTTC
-	TRBV7-2	-	TRBJ1-2	CASSQGSLAGNYGYTF	TGTGCCAGCAGCCAGGGATCCCTGGCAGGGAACTATGGCTACACCTTC
-	TRBV7-2	-	TRBJ2-7	CASSPREVDSQQYF	TGTGCCAGCAGCCCCCGTGAAGTAGACTCACAGCAGTACTTC
-	TRBV7-2	-	TRBJ2-5	CASSLRGIWEETQYF	TGTGCCAGCAGCTTAAGGGGCATTTGGGAAGAGACCCAGTACTTC
-	TRBV9	-	TRBJ1-5	CASNRQGNQPQHF	TGTGCCAGCAACCGACAGGGCAATCAGCCCCAGCATTTT
-	TRBV11-2	few	TRBJ2-2	CASSKTGGTNTGELFF	TGTGCCAGCAGTAAAACCGGGGGTACGAACACCGGGGAGCTGTTTTTT
-	TRBV30	-	TRBJ2-7	CAWTSTGYEQYF	TGTGCCTGGACCTCAACGGGATACGAGCAGTACTTC
-	TRBV21-1	few	TRBJ1-4	CASIRLNEKLFF	TGTGCCAGCATCAGGTTAAATGAAAAACTGTTTTTT
TRBD1	TRBV27	once	TRBJ1-1	CASSWTGINTEAFF	TGTGCCAGCAGTTGGACAGGTATAAACACTGAAGCTTTCTTT
TRBD1	TRBV25-1	-	TRBJ2-3	CASSKRQGSRTDTQYF	TGTGCCAGCAGTAAGCGACAGGGTTCTAGAACAGATACGCAGTATTTT
-	TRBV4-2	few	TRBJ1-6	CASSQGTQGNSPLHF	TGTGCCAGCAGCCAAGGAACGCAGGGAAACTCACCCCTCCACTTT
TRBD1	TRBV6-1	-	TRBJ1-3	CASSESQGAGGNTIYF	TGTGCCAGCAGTGAAAGTCAGGGGGCAGGCGGAAACACCATATATTTT
TRBD1	TRBV7-2	-	TRBJ1-2	CASTTGGESGYTF	TGTGCCAGCACTACAGGGGGAGAGAGCGGCTACACCTTC
-	TRBV30	few	TRBJ1-5	CAWSSPGGPQHF	TGTGCCTGGAGTTCACCGGGGGGGCCCCAGCATTTT
-	TRBV6-5	-	TRBJ1-5	CASSPGRGNQPQHF	TGTGCCAGCAGTCCCGGACGGGGGAATCAGCCCCAGCATTTT
-	TRBV7-9	-	TRBJ1-6	CASKRAENSPLHF	TGTGCCAGCAAGAGAGCGGAGAATTCACCCCTCCACTTT
TRBD1	TRBV5-8	-	TRBJ2-7	CASSADRASEQYF	TGTGCCAGCAGCGCGGACAGGGCAAGCGAGCAGTACTTC
-	TRBV19	-	TRBJ1-3	CASSIFGTPTSGNTIYF	TGTGCCAGTAGTATCTTTGGGACTCCTACCTCTGGAAACACCATATATTTT
TRBD2	TRBV7-2	-	TRBJ2-3	CASGVAGGNTDTQYF	TGTGCCAGCGGGGTAGCGGGGGGGAACACAGATACGCAGTATTTT
TRBD2	TRBV30	-	TRBJ2-2	CATTGTSVSSGELFF	TGTGCCACCACCGGGACTAGTGTTTCATCCGGGGAGCTGTTTTTT
-	TRBV5-6	-	TRBJ2-1	CASSLDQGFSYNEQFF	TGTGCCAGCAGCCTCGACCAGGGGTTCTCCTACAATGAGCAGTTCTTC
-	TRBV12-5	-	TRBJ2-3	CASGAGARTDTQYF	TGTGCTAGTGGCGCGGGGGCGCGCACAGATACGCAGTATTTT
TRBD1	TRBV6-1	-	TRBJ1-4	CASRLTRGPEKLFF	TGTGCCAGCAGGTTAACCAGGGGGCCTGAAAAACTGTTTTTT
-	TRBV7-9	-	TRBJ1-4	CASSGSANEKLFF	TGTGCCAGCAGTGGCAGCGCTAATGAAAAACTGTTTTTT
-	TRBV27	-	TRBJ2-7	CASSLSRSGPYEQYF	TGTGCCAGCAGTTTATCCCGTAGCGGTCCCTACGAGCAGTACTTC
TRBD1	TRBV19	-	TRBJ1-5	CASSGTGGRQPQHF	TGTGCCAGTTCCGGGACAGGGGGGAGACAGCCCCAGCATTTT
-	TRBV30	once	TRBJ2-7	CAWKTGISAYEQYF	TGTGCCTGGAAAACAGGGATTAGCGCCTACGAGCAGTACTTC
-	TRBV27	-	TRBJ2-2	CASSLNLDLGGELFF	TGTGCCAGCAGTTTGAATCTAGATCTGGGCGGGGAGCTGTTTTTT
TRBD2	TRBV11-2	-	TRBJ2-3	CASSLDGLAGGPRTDTQYF	TGTGCCAGCAGCTTAGACGGACTAGCGGGAGGGCCTCGCACAGATACGCAGTATTTT
-	TRBV5-4	-	TRBJ2-3	CASSLRSGPLRDTQYF	TGTGCCAGCAGCTTGCGTAGCGGTCCACTCCGGGATACGCAGTATTTT